Listed below are T cell receptor beta chains from one sample, sequenced in a study of cytomegalovirus exposure and HLA in healthy donors. The data were produced by immunoSEQ multiplex PCR, yet TCRdb's version contains in-frame clones alone and is incomplete. Of some 96,000 clones listed, approximately 64% are singletons. Sequencing was performed on PBMCs. The receptor set was obtained from a man in his sixties in good health and CMV-seronegative. The CDR3 runs from the conserved cysteine through the conserved F or W. A D gene is named only where the DNA matches it firmly. Size is stated for part of the rows, as once, few or many counts, or as a class when the clone is expanded.

NA	TRBJ1-6	NA	TRBV11-2	TGTGCCAGCAGCTTGGAGGGCCTAGGGAATTCACCCCTCCACTTT	CASSLEGLGNSPLHF
TRBD2	TRBJ2-3	NA	TRBV18	TGTGCCAGCTCACCACTGGCGGGGGGCTTCACAGATACGCAGTATTTT	CASSPLAGGFTDTQYF
TRBD1	TRBJ1-6	NA	TRBV30	TGTGCCTGGAGTCCGAACAGGGGCCCCAGCTCCTATAATTCACCCCTCCACTTT	CAWSPNRGPSSYNSPLHF
NA	TRBJ1-1	NA	TRBV5-1	TGCGCCAGCAGCTTGGTGCCAGCAGGGCCTGAAGCTTTCTTT	CASSLVPAGPEAFF
TRBD1	TRBJ1-2	NA	TRBV7-3	TGTGCCAGCAGCCCCCGACAGGGGAGTGTCTATGGCTACACCTTC	CASSPRQGSVYGYTF
NA	TRBJ2-1	NA	TRBV11-2	TGTGCCAGCAGTATCCGGTTTAATCACCCTGGGTTCTTC	CASSIRFNHPGFF
NA	TRBJ2-3	NA	TRBV14	TGTGCCAGCAGCCAACTCGGTACGCAGTATTTT	CASSQLGTQYF
TRBD1	TRBJ1-3	NA	TRBV19	TGTGCCAGTAGCAACAGGGGAAGGGGCGCTGGAAACACCATATATTTT	CASSNRGRGAGNTIYF
NA	TRBJ1-5	few	TRBV28	TGTGCCAGCAGAGAACAGGGTAATCAGCCCCAGCATTTT	CASREQGNQPQHF
TRBD2	TRBJ2-1	NA	TRBV6-1	TGTGCCACCGGACTAGCGGGAGGCCTCAATGAGCAGTTCTTC	CATGLAGGLNEQFF
TRBD1	TRBJ2-7	few	TRBV9	TGTGCCAGCAGCGAAACCGGGACAGACCTCTACGAGCAGTACTTC	CASSETGTDLYEQYF
NA	TRBJ1-1	NA	TRBV7-6	TGTGCCAGCAGCGCACAATTCATGAACACTGAAGCTTTCTTT	CASSAQFMNTEAFF
NA	TRBJ2-5	NA	TRBV5-1	TGCGCCAGCAGCTTGGCCCTGGAGGAAGGGGAGACCCAGTACTTC	CASSLALEEGETQYF
TRBD2	TRBJ2-1	NA	TRBV27	TGTGCCAGCAGTCGTTTGACTAGCGGGAGATCCAATGAGCAGTTCTTC	CASSRLTSGRSNEQFF
TRBD2	TRBJ2-1	NA	TRBV6-4	TGTGCCAGCAGTGGCGGGGGGGCTCATGATGAGCAGTTCTTC	CASSGGGAHDEQFF
NA	TRBJ1-1	few	TRBV7-9	TGTGCCAGCAGCCCCCGAGGGGGGGCGCGGAACACTGAAGCTTTCTTT	CASSPRGGARNTEAFF